This entry lists 5 T cell receptor beta chains sequenced from one sample in a study of T-cell reconstitution after alpha-beta-depleted transplantation in children. Unique molecular identifiers were used to barcode this TCRbeta library. TCRdb re-called the PCR reads with MiXCR, one entry per CDR3 protein. The sample holds about 500,000 distinct CDR3 sequences, around 10% seen once. The source material was PBMCs, mostly from graft donor cells, sampled 180 days after TCRalphabeta/CD19-depleted stem cell transplant. The source is a female patient aged 2-9 years who had a stem cell transplant for aplastic anemia, so the T cells may come from the graft donor.

The V gene is TRBV20-1, the J gene TRBJ2-7; D gene unclear. Per the germline V gene, CDR1 is DFQATT and CDR2 is SNEGSKA (reference sequence). Trimming left V 0 bases short and J 2 bases short, with 17 bases between. The CDR3 is 16 amino acids. The CDR3 DNA is TGCAGTGCTAGAGATCTTCGCCGGAACGGACCCTACGAGCAGTACTTC. Its protein product is CSARDLRRNGPYEQYF.

The rearrangement joins TRBV19 to TRBJ2-1; 10 bases agree with TRBD2. There are 15 residues in the CDR3. Germline V lookup: CDR1 LNHDA, CDR2 SQIVND (reference sequence). V lost 6 bases, J lost 4 bases, and 6 bases stayed unmatched. DNA of the CDR3: TGTGCCAGTAGCAGACCGGGACTAGCGTACAATGAGCAGTTCTTC. Its protein is CASSRPGLAYNEQFF.

In its sample, this clonotype was seen a few times. V and J are TRBV27 and TRBJ2-7; D is possibly TRBD2 (6 bases). The CDR3 sequence is 14 residues long. The V and J ends lost 3 bases and 4 bases respectively, with 13 bases between them. Germline loops: CDR1 MNHEY, CDR2 SMNVEV (reference sequence). CDR3 in amino acids: CASSLRGLLYEQYF. DNA for the CDR3: TGTGCCAGCAGTTTGCGGGGACTCCTTTACGAGCAGTACTTC.

The chain couples TRBV12-3 or TRBV12-4 to TRBJ2-7; the match to TRBD1 covers 10 bases. Unmatched junction bases numbered 1, after V lost 6 bases and J lost 2 bases. The CDR3 has 13 residues. The CDR3 protein is CASRGTGAYEQYF. The CDR3 bases are TGTGCCAGCAGGGGGACAGGGGCCTACGAGCAGTACTTC.

This clonotype was seen a handful of times. This chain connects TRBV7-2 to TRBJ2-7; tentatively, D is TRBD2 (5 bases). Trimming took 6 bases from V and 0 from J, leaving 15 bases between them. The CDR3 is made up of 15 amino acids. Per germline, CDR1 SGHTA and CDR2 FQGNSA. The CDR3 reads CASRSITRSSYEQYF. The CDR3 coding sequence is TGTGCCAGCAGGTCGATAACTAGGAGCTCCTACGAGCAGTACTTC.